The rows below give T cell receptor beta chains drawn from one sample of a study of T cells expressing NK-cell markers. TCRdb re-called the 5' RACE reads and gives one entry per CDR3 protein, without DNA. This sample's table reports approximately 150,000 distinct CDR3 sequences. Sequencing was performed on blood T cells: a sorted CD56 or NKG2C T cell subset, CD4+ or CD8+ T cells, or bulk PBMC T cells (not recorded which). The receptors derive from a man younger than 35 in good health. Each CDR3 is given with its conserved first and last residue.

v_call: TRBV6-2/TRBV6-3
j_call: TRBJ2-5
cdr3_aa: CASSLRLAAQETQYF

v_call: TRBV5-6
j_call: TRBJ2-5
cdr3_aa: CASSLADQNQETQYF

v_call: TRBV4-1
j_call: TRBJ2-1
cdr3_aa: CASSQEIGVYSMQFF

v_call: TRBV28
j_call: TRBJ2-5
cdr3_aa: CASSPWTGAETQYF

v_call: TRBV7-9
j_call: TRBJ2-1
cdr3_aa: CASSLSTSGRSYNEQFF

v_call: TRBV5-1
j_call: TRBJ2-7
cdr3_aa: CASSWSTNEQYF

v_call: TRBV10-3
j_call: TRBJ2-3
cdr3_aa: CAISESLAGADTQYF

v_call: TRBV20-1
j_call: TRBJ2-7
cdr3_aa: CSAGRTGTNYEQYF

v_call: TRBV5-6
j_call: TRBJ2-1
cdr3_aa: CASRAEPGGSSYNEQFF

v_call: TRBV29-1
j_call: TRBJ2-1
cdr3_aa: CSVEDTGTSGSIEQFF

v_call: TRBV28
j_call: TRBJ2-7
cdr3_aa: CASSSIKQGAAYEQYF

v_call: TRBV12-3/TRBV12-4
j_call: TRBJ1-5
cdr3_aa: CASSQGTGGWNQPQHF

v_call: TRBV5-1
j_call: TRBJ2-1
cdr3_aa: CASSSGLPDNEQFF

v_call: TRBV12-3/TRBV12-4
j_call: TRBJ2-5
cdr3_aa: CASSVLGGLETQYF

v_call: TRBV7-9
j_call: TRBJ2-5
cdr3_aa: CASSATRRGEETQYF

v_call: TRBV7-6
j_call: TRBJ2-1
cdr3_aa: CASSLALGLAEYNEQFF

v_call: TRBV3-1
j_call: TRBJ1-5
cdr3_aa: CASSPTQGSSNQPQHF

v_call: TRBV11-2
j_call: TRBJ2-1
cdr3_aa: CASSHPSGLSWGGEQFF

v_call: TRBV6-1
j_call: TRBJ1-6
cdr3_aa: CASNRQGSYNSPLHF

v_call: TRBV18
j_call: TRBJ2-5
cdr3_aa: CASSTGTDEETQYF

v_call: TRBV3-1
j_call: TRBJ2-4
cdr3_aa: CASSSPTGLAKNIQYF

v_call: TRBV11-2
j_call: TRBJ2-7
cdr3_aa: CASSRGAASSYEQYF

v_call: TRBV6-1
j_call: TRBJ2-1
cdr3_aa: CASSPNLSANEQFF

v_call: TRBV7-8
j_call: TRBJ2-3
cdr3_aa: CASSLAGGLYTDTQYF

v_call: TRBV10-3
j_call: TRBJ2-6
cdr3_aa: CAISPGGSGANVLTF

v_call: TRBV12-3/TRBV12-4
j_call: TRBJ2-1
cdr3_aa: CASSLDRYNEQFF

v_call: TRBV5-1
j_call: TRBJ2-3
cdr3_aa: CASRGPFGTDTQYF

v_call: TRBV18
j_call: TRBJ2-1
cdr3_aa: CASSISGSYPYNEQFF

v_call: TRBV30
j_call: TRBJ2-2
cdr3_aa: CAWSPSRGLFF